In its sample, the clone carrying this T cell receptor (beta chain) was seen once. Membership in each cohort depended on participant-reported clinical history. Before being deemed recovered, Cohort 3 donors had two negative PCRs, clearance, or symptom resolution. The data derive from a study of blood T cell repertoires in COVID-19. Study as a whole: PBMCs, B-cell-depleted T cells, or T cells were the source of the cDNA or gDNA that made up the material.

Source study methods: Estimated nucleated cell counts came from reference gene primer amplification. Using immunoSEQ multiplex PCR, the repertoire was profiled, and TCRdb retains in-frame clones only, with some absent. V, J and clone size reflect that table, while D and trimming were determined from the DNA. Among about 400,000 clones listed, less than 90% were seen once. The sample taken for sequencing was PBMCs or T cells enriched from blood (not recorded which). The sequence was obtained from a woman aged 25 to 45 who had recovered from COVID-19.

The CDR3 spells CSVEFANYGYTF. CDR3 DNA sequence: TGCAGCGTTGAATTCGCTAACTATGGCTACACCTTC. This chain links TRBV29-1 with TRBJ1-2; D is unclear. Trimming removed 2 bases from V and 0 bases from J, with 4 bases in between. The CDR3 has 12 amino acids. Germline CDR1 and CDR2: SQVTM and ANQGSEA.